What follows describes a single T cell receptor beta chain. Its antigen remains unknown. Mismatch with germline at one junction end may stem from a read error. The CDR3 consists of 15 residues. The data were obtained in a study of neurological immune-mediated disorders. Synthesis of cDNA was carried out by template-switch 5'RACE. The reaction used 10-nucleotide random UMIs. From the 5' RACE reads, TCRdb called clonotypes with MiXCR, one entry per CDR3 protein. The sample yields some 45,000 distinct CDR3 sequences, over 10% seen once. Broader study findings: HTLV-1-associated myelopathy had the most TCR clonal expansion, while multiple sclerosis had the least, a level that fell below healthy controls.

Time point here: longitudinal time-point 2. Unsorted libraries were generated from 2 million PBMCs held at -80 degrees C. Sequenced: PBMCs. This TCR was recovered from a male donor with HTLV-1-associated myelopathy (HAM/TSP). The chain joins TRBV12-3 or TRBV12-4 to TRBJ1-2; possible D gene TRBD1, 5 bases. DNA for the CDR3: TGTGCCAGCAGACCTGACAGCCTGTTTAACAATGGCTACACCTTC. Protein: CASRPDSLFNNGYTF.